This T cell receptor beta chain was recorded in a study of Graves' ophthalmopathy and Graves' hyperthyroidism. Scientists amplified the TCR beta CDR3 regions from RNA transcripts. The library came from an HTBI-primed first-round RT-PCR and a second-round multiplex PCR. Each CDR3 protein is one row after TCRdb ran MiXCR on the multiplex PCR reads. The table has 500,000 to 800,000 distinct CDR3 sequences, under 50% seen once. V was pared by 2 bases and J by 7 bases, with 17 bases between. This CDR3 contains 16 residues. Per germline, CDR1 PRHDT and CDR2 FYEKMQ (reference sequence). Fresh peripheral blood, roughly 9.8 ml, was the PBMC source.

The chain has TRBV13 and TRBJ1-4; TRBD1 might be the D (6 bases). The sample was peripheral blood. The source of this sequence is an adult man with Graves' ophthalmopathy. In DNA form, the CDR3 reads TGTGCCAGCAGCTTAAATACAGGGTCCTATGGTGAAAAACTGTTTTTT. Translating gives CASSLNTGSYGEKLFF.